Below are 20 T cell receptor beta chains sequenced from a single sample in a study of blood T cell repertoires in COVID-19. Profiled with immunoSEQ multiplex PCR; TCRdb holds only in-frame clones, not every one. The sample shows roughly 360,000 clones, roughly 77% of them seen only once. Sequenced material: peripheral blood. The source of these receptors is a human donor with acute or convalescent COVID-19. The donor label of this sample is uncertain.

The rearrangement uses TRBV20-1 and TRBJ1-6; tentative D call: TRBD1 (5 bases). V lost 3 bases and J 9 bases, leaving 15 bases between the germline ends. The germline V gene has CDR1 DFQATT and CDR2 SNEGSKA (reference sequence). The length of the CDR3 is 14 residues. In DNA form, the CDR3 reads TGCAGTGCTAGTGTGGCCTCCGGGGGTTCACCCCTCCACTTT. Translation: CSASVASGGSPLHF.

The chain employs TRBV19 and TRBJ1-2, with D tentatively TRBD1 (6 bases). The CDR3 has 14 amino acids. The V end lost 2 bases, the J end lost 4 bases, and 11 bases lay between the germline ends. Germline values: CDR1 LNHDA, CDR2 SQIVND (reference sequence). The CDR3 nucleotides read TGTGCCAGTAGTATAAGCACAGGGACCTATGGCTACACCTTC. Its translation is CASSISTGTYGYTF.

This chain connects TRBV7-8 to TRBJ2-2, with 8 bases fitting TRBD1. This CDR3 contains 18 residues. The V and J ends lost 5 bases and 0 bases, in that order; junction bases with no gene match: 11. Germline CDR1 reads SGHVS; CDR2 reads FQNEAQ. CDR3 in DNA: TGTGCCAGCAGCCGAGGAATCAACAGGGGGGCGAACACCGGGGAGCTGTTTTTT. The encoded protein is CASSRGINRGANTGELFF.

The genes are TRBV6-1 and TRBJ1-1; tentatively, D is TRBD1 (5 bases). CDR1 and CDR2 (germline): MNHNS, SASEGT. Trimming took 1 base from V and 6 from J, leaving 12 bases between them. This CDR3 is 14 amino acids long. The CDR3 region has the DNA TGTGCCAGCAGTGAAGTTCGGGGGAGCCCTGAAGCTTTCTTT. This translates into CASSEVRGSPEAFF.

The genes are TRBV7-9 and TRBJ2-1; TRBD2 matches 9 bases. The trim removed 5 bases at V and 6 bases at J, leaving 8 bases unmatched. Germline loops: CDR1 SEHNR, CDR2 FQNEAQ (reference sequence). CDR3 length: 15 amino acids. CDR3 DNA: TGTGCCAGCAGCCCAGCGGGGGGAGGACCCAATGAGCAGTTCTTC. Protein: CASSPAGGGPNEQFF.

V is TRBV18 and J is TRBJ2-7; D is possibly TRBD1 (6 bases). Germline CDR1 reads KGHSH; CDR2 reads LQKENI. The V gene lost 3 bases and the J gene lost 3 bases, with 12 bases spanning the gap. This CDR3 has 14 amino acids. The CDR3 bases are TGTGCCAGCTCACCGGACAGTTTACTCTACGAGCAGTACTTC. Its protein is CASSPDSLLYEQYF.

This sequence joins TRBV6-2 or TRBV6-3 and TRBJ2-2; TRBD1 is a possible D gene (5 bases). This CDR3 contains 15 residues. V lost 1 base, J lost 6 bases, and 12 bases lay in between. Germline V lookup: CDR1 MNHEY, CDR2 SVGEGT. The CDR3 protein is CASSYYQGTAGELFF. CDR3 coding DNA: TGTGCCAGCAGTTACTACCAGGGAACGGCCGGGGAGCTGTTTTTT.

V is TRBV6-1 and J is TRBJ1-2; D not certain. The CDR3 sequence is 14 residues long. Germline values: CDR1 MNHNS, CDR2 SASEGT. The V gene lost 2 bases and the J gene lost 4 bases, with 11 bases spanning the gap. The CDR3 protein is CASSENQVPYGYTF. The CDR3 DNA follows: TGTGCCAGCAGTGAAAACCAGGTGCCCTATGGCTACACCTTC.

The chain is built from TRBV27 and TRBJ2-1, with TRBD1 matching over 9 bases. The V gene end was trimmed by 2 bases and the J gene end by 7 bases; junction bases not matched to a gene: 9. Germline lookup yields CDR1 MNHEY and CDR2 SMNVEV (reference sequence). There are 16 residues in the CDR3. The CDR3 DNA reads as TGTGCCAGCAGTTTAATTCCGGGACAGGGTGGGAATGAGCAGTTCTTC. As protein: CASSLIPGQGGNEQFF.

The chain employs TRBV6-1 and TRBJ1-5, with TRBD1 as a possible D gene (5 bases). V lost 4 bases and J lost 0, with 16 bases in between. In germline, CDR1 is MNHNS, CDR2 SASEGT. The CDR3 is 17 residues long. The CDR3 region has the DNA TGTGCCAGCAGTGCACTCGACAGCCTGTATAGCAATCAGCCCCAGCATTTT. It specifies CASSALDSLYSNQPQHF.

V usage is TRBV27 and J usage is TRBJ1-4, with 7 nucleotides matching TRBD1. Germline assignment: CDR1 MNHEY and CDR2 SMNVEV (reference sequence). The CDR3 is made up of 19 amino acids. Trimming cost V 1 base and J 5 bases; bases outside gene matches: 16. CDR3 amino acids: CASSLFPGGTTGENEKLFF. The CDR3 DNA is TGTGCCAGCAGTTTATTCCCTGGTGGGACCACAGGGGAAAATGAAAAACTGTTTTTT.

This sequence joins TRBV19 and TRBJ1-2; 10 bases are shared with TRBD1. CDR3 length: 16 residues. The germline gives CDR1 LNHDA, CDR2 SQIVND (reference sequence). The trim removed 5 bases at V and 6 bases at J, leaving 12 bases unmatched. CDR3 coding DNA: TGTGCCAGTAGTTCAAGGGACAGGGGCGGAAAGGATGGCTACACCTTC. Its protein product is CASSSRDRGGKDGYTF.

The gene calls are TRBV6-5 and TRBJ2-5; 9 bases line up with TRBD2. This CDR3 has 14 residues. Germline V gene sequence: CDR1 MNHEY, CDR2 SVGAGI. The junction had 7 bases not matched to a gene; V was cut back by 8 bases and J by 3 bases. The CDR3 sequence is CASHGLASKETQYF. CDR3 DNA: TGTGCCAGCCACGGACTAGCGTCTAAAGAGACCCAGTACTTC.

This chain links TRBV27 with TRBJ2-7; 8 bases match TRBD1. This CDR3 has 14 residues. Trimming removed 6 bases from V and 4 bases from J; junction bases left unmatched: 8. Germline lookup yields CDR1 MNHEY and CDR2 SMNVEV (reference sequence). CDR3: CASSPLTGGYEQYF. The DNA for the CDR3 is TGTGCCAGCAGCCCACTCACAGGGGGGTACGAGCAGTACTTC.

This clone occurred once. This chain's CDR3 is CASSLAGVSGNIQYF. The CDR3, as DNA: TGTGCCAGCAGTTTAGCGGGAGTTTCAGGAAACATTCAGTACTTC. J is TRBJ2-4 and V is TRBV28; 7 bases are a match to TRBD2. The CDR3 totals 15 residues. V dropped 2 bases and J dropped 6; count of bases not matched to a gene: 7. Germline V lookup: CDR1 MDHEN, CDR2 SYDVKM.

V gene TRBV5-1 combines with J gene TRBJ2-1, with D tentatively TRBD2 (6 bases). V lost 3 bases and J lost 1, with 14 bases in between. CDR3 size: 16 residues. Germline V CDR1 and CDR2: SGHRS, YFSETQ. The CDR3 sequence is CASSSYSGGSYNEQFF. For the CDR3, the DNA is TGCGCCAGCAGCTCTTATAGCGGAGGATCCTACAATGAGCAGTTCTTC.

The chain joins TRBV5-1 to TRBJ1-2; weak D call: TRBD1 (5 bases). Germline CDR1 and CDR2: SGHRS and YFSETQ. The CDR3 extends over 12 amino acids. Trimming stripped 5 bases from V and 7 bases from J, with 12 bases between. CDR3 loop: CASSSGGTGYTF. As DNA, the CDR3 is TGCGCCAGCAGTTCGGGGGGGACTGGCTACACCTTC.

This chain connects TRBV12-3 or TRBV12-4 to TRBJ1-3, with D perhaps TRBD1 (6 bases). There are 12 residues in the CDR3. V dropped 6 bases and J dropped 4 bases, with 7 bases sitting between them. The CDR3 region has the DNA TGTGCCAGCAGGGGGGCAGGAAACACCATATATTTT. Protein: CASRGAGNTIYF.

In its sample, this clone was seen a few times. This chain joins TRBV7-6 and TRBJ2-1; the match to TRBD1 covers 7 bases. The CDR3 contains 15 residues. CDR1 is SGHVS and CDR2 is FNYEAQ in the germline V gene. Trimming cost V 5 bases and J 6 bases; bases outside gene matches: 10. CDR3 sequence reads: CASSPRDRALNEQFF. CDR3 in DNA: TGTGCCAGCAGCCCTCGAGACAGGGCCCTCAATGAGCAGTTCTTC.

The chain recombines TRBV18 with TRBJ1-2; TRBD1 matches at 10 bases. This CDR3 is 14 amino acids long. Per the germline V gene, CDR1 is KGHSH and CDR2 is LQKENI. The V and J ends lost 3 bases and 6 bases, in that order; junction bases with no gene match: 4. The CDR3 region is CASSPLDRGDGYTF. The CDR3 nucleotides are TGTGCCAGCTCACCCTTGGACAGGGGGGATGGCTACACCTTC.